These T cell receptor beta chains were read from a single sample in a study of early stage breast cancer tumors. This table comes from immunoSEQ multiplex PCR, and its TCRdb copy is limited to in-frame clones, with some not included. The data show several thousand clones, about 66% seen once. Sequenced sample: breast tumor tissue. These receptors all come from a person aged 50-59 years with breast cancer. Both conserved end residues are part of each CDR3. A D gene is named only where the DNA matches it firmly. Clone size is shown for a subset of rows, as once, few, many or a class of expanded clone.

.	TRBV6-5	TRBD1	TRBJ2-7	TGTGCCAGCAGTTACTCGGGGACAGGAGCTCGGGAGCAGTACTTC	CASSYSGTGAREQYF
.	TRBV4-2	.	TRBJ2-1	TGTGCCAGCAGCCAAGGAGGACCCGGCGGCAATGAGCAGTTCTTC	CASSQGGPGGNEQFF
few	TRBV7-3	TRBD2	TRBJ2-1	TGTGCCAGCAGCCAGACTAGCGGGAGCGGCGTTGAGCAGTTCTTC	CASSQTSGSGVEQFF
.	TRBV4-2	.	TRBJ2-2	TGTGCCAGCAGCCAAGATAGTCGGAGGGAGCTGTTTTTT	CASSQDSRRELFF
few	TRBV7-2	.	TRBJ2-7	TGTGCCAGCAGCTTACGACGGATCTCCTACGAGCAGTACTTC	CASSLRRISYEQYF
.	TRBV6-5	.	TRBJ2-3	TGTGCCAGCAGTTACGAAGGACTCCCTTCCACAGATACGCAGTATTTT	CASSYEGLPSTDTQYF
.	TRBV11-2	.	TRBJ2-1	TGTGCCAGCAGCTTAGTGAGCAGCTACAATGAGCAGTTCTTC	CASSLVSSYNEQFF
once	TRBV19	.	TRBJ1-5	TGTGCCAGTACTCACCAGGGGTTAAGCAATCAGCCCCAGCATTTT	CASTHQGLSNQPQHF
.	TRBV6-4	TRBD2	TRBJ2-3	TGTGCCAGCAGTGACTCTAGCGGGGGGGCGGCAGATACGCAGTATTTT	CASSDSSGGAADTQYF
.	TRBV7-9	.	TRBJ2-7	TGTGCCAGCAGCTTTCAGGGGGGGTGGGTCTACGAGCAGTACTTC	CASSFQGGWVYEQYF
.	TRBV11-1	TRBD2	TRBJ2-7	TGTGCCAGCAGCCCATGGACTAGCGGGCACGAGCAGTACTTC	CASSPWTSGHEQYF
.	TRBV27	TRBD2	TRBJ2-2	TGTGCCAGCAGTTTATGGGCTAGCGGGTTCGGGGAGCTGTTTTTT	CASSLWASGFGELFF
.	TRBV4-3	.	TRBJ1-5	TGCGCCAGCAGCCAAGATACCCAGGAGAATCAGCCCCAGCATTTT	CASSQDTQENQPQHF
.	TRBV18	.	TRBJ2-2	TGTGCCAGCTCACCACCCTTGTTGACGGGGGAGCTGTTTTTT	CASSPPLLTGELFF
few	TRBV4-3	.	TRBJ2-7	TGCGCCAGCAGCCAAGATAGGCACAGTCTCTACGAGCAGTACTTC	CASSQDRHSLYEQYF
.	TRBV7-9	.	TRBJ2-1	TGTGCCAGCAGCTTAGGGGGGGGCATTTACAATGAGCAGTTCTTC	CASSLGGGIYNEQFF
.	TRBV29-1	TRBD2	TRBJ2-3	TGCAGCGTTGGGGAGGGGCAGACAGATACGCAGTATTTT	CSVGEGQTDTQYF
.	TRBV19	TRBD1	TRBJ1-5	TGTGCCAGCCTTGGACAGGGCCAGGCGCCCCAGCATTTT	CASLGQGQAPQHF
.	TRBV14	TRBD2	TRBJ2-5	TGTGCCAGCAGCCAAGATTCGAGGACTAGCGGGTTCCAAGAGACCCAGTACTTC	CASSQDSRTSGFQETQYF
few	TRBV7-3	.	TRBJ2-7	TGTGCCAGCAGCCCCGGTGATATTCCCTTCTACGAGCAGTACTTC	CASSPGDIPFYEQYF
few	TRBV10-3	.	TRBJ2-7	TGTGCCATCAGTGAGTCGTCCTACGAGCAGTACTTC	CAISESSYEQYF
.	TRBV9	TRBD2	TRBJ2-5	TGTGCCAGCAGCCCCGGTGGCGGGGGGGCCGGAGAGACCCAGTACTTC	CASSPGGGGAGETQYF
.	TRBV19	.	TRBJ2-7	TGTGCCAGTAGTACTGGCAGGGAAGCTCACGAGCAGTACTTC	CASSTGREAHEQYF
once	TRBV4-2	.	TRBJ1-2	TGTGCCAGCAGCCAAGAGGGCACAGGAATGGGAGGCTACACCTTC	CASSQEGTGMGGYTF
.	TRBV7-3	.	TRBJ2-7	TGTGCCAGCAGCTATTCGGAGGGCTACGAGCAGTACTTC	CASSYSEGYEQYF
.	TRBV7-9	TRBD2	TRBJ2-1	TGTGCCAGCAGCGCGCCGCTAGCGGAGACCTACAATGAGCAGTTCTTC	CASSAPLAETYNEQFF
.	TRBV19	.	TRBJ1-1	TGTGCCAGTAGGGCCTCAGGGGTCACTGAAGCTTTCTTT	CASRASGVTEAFF
once	TRBV6-6	.	TRBJ2-4	TGTGCCAGCACCGTACAGGAGGTCAAAAACATTCAGTACTTC	CASTVQEVKNIQYF
.	TRBV4-2	.	TRBJ2-6	TGTGCCAGCAGCCTTCAGGGGCCTGGGGCCAACGTCCTGACTTTC	CASSLQGPGANVLTF
few	TRBV4-3	TRBD1	TRBJ2-7	TGCGCCAGCAGCCAAGAAGGGTTCACAGGGGACTACGAGCAGTACTTC	CASSQEGFTGDYEQYF
.	TRBV28	.	TRBJ1-2	TGTGCCAGCAGTACCGGGGGAGGGACCTTGGAAGGTGGCTACACCTTC	CASSTGGGTLEGGYTF
.	TRBV10-3	.	TRBJ2-5	TGTGCCATCAATGCGGACCACCAAGAGACCCAGTACTTC	CAINADHQETQYF
.	TRBV4-1	TRBD2	TRBJ2-1	TGCGCCAGCAGCCAAGGGCTAGCGGGAGGGCCAAATGAGCAGTTCTTC	CASSQGLAGGPNEQFF
few	TRBV5-6	.	TRBJ2-2	TGTGCCAGCAGCTTAAGCTTGTCAGGGTTGGGCACCGGGGAGCTGTTTTTT	CASSLSLSGLGTGELFF
.	TRBV10-3	.	TRBJ2-3	TGTGCCACCGGAGCGGCTAGCACAGATACGCAGTATTTT	CATGAASTDTQYF
.	TRBV18	.	TRBJ1-1	TGTGCCAGCTCACCAGGGTACAGGGATTACAGAGAAGCTTTCTTT	CASSPGYRDYREAFF
few	TRBV11-2	.	TRBJ2-1	TGTGCCAGCAGCCGGAGCGGTGAGCAGTTCTTC	CASSRSGEQFF
few	TRBV29-1	.	TRBJ1-5	TGCAGCGTCGGCGGTAGCAATCAGCCCCAGCATTTT	CSVGGSNQPQHF
.	TRBV7-2	.	TRBJ2-5	TGTGCCAGCAGCTTATCCCGCGCGCAAGAGACCCAGTACTTC	CASSLSRAQETQYF
.	TRBV7-3	TRBD1	TRBJ2-2	TGTGCCAGCAGAGCGACAGGGAGTTACACCGGGGAGCTGTTTTTT	CASRATGSYTGELFF